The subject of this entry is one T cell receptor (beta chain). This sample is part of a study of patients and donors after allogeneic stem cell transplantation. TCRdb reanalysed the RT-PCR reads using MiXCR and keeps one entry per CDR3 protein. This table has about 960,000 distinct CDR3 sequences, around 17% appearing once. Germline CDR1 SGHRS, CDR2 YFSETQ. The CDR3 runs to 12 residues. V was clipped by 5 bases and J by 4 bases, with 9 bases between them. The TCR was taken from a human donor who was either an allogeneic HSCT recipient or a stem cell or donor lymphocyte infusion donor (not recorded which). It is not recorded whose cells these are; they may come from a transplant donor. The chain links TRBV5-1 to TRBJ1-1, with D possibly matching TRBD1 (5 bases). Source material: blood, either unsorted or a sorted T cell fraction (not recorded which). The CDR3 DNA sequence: TGCGCCAGCAGAAAGGGGCTCACTGAAGCTTTCTTT. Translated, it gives CASRKGLTEAFF.